The 3 T cell receptor beta chains below all came from one sample that was sequenced in a study of cytomegalovirus exposure and HLA in healthy donors. The PCR made use of 60 Vbeta and 13 Jbeta primers. Generated by immunoSEQ multiplex PCR, the TCRdb table keeps only in-frame clones and is missing some. The profile covers roughly 200,000 clones, with roughly nine tenths appearing a single time and around 0.98% taken by the ten largest. Sequenced sample: PBMCs. Receptors were obtained from a boy between 2 and 10 years old in good health and CMV-seronegative.

V gene TRBV7-3 combines with J gene TRBJ2-7, with 10 nucleotides matching TRBD2. Germline V CDR1 and CDR2: SGHTA, FQGTGA. With 2 bases clipped from V and 5 bases from J, the junction kept 9 bases outside the gene matches. The CDR3 runs 16 residues. The CDR3 sequence: CASSLVSSGSPHEQYF. In DNA, the CDR3 is TGTGCCAGCAGCTTAGTATCTAGCGGGAGCCCCCACGAGCAGTACTTC.

The rearrangement joins TRBV6-5 to TRBJ2-1; TRBD2 might be the D (5 bases). Trimming pared 2 bases from V and 12 bases from J, leaving 14 bases between. Germline CDR1 reads MNHEY; CDR2 reads SVGAGI. The CDR3 is 13 residues long. Written as DNA, the CDR3 is TGTGCCAGCAGTTACGCGGGCCGCCCTGGGCAGTTCTTC. The encoded protein is CASSYAGRPGQFF.

This clone was picked up a small number of times. This chain joins TRBV10-3 and TRBJ2-7; weak D call: TRBD2 (6 bases). Looked up from germline, CDR1 is ENHRY and CDR2 is SYGVKD. This CDR3 is 15 amino acids long. Trimming shortened V by 0 bases and J by 4 bases, and 13 bases separated the two germline ends. CDR3 protein: CAISESPRGNYEQYF. The CDR3 region has the DNA TGTGCCATCAGTGAGTCGCCACGGGGGAATTACGAGCAGTACTTC.